This T cell receptor (beta chain) was found in a study of identical twins' blood T cells. Study summary: Around 50 million reads came from 12 libraries, six alpha, six beta.

Each TCR cDNA library carried sample-specific barcodes on both ends. TCRdb recomputed calls from the 5' RACE reads with MiXCR, one row per CDR3 protein. The top ten hold about 6% of the sample, which has a few hundred thousand distinct CDR3 sequences, around 30% seen once. Overall study findings and caveats: Top TCRbeta clonotypes were shared more with twin than unrelated donors.

Comment on this clonotype: Its specificity is not known.

Donors were six healthy women in three monozygous twin pairs. The germline V and J ends were trimmed by 3 bases and 4 bases, with 6 bases remaining between them. This CDR3 contains 12 residues. CDR1 and CDR2 (germline): SNHLY, FYNNEI. This chain uses TRBV2 with TRBJ1-2; unclear D gene. Sequences were obtained from PBMCs. The receptor was isolated from a woman between 18 and 50 years old in good health. The CDR3 here is CASSEEVYGYTF. CDR3 in DNA: TGTGCCAGCAGTGAGGAAGTCTATGGCTACACCTTC. Combining the CDR3 with reference TRBV2 and TRBJ1-2 gives the whole variable domain EPEVTQTPSHQVTQMGQEVILRCVPISNHLYFYWYRQILGQKVEFLVSFYNNEISEKSEIFDDQFSVERPDGSNFTLKIRSTKLEDSAMYFCASSEEVYGYTFGSGTRLTVV.